The present entry profiles one T cell receptor beta chain with its context. Germline V gives CDR1 SQVTM, CDR2 ANQGSEA. The CDR3 totals 13 residues. V dropped 7 bases and J dropped 3 bases, with 14 bases sitting between them. Treatment meaning: oral pan-JAK inhibitor, 5-10 mg twice daily. This sample is part of a study of CD8+ T cells in alopecia areata. cDNA serving as the sequencing template came from extracted, reverse transcribed RNA. Some clones are missing from TCRdb's copy, which holds only in-frame ones; the method was immunoSEQ multiplex PCR. The sample records 85,000 to 95,000 clones, about 71% being singletons.

The receptor was derived from a human donor with alopecia areata. V and J are TRBV29-1 and TRBJ2-3, with a tentative D call TRBD2 (5 bases). The sample in question was CD8+ T cells sorted from blood, obtained between weeks 43 and 45, from a patient treated with tofacitinib. CDR3 coding DNA: TGCAGCGCAGAGCCCGGGGAGACAGATACGCAGTATTTT. Protein product: CSAEPGETDTQYF.